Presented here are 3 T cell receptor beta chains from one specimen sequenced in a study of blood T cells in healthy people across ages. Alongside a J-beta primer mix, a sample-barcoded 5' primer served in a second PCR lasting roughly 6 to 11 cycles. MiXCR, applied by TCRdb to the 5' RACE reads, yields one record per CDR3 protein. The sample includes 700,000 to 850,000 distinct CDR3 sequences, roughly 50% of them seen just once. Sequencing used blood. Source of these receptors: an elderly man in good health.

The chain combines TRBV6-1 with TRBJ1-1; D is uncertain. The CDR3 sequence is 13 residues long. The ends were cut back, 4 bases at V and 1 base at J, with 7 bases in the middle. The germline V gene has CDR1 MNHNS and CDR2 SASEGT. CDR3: CASSAKSNTEAFF. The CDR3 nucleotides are TGTGCCAGCAGTGCCAAGTCGAACACTGAAGCTTTCTTT.

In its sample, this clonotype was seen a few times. Here the CDR3 DNA reads TGTGCCAGCAGCTTAGCGCGGGGGGGGGCGTCCTACGAGCAGTACTTC. This encodes CASSLARGGASYEQYF. This sequence joins TRBV7-9 and TRBJ2-7, with TRBD2 matching over 9 bases. This CDR3 spans 16 amino acids. V shed 0 bases and J 1 base; nucleotides not matched to a gene: 4. Germline V lookup: CDR1 SEHNR, CDR2 FQNEAQ (reference sequence).

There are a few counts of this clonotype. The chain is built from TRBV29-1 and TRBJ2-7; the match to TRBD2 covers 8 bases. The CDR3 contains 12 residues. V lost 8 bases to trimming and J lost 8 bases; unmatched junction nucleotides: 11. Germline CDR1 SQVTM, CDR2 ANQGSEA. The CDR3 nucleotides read TGCAGCACAACTAGCGGAAGTGATCAGCAGTACTTC. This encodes CSTTSGSDQQYF.